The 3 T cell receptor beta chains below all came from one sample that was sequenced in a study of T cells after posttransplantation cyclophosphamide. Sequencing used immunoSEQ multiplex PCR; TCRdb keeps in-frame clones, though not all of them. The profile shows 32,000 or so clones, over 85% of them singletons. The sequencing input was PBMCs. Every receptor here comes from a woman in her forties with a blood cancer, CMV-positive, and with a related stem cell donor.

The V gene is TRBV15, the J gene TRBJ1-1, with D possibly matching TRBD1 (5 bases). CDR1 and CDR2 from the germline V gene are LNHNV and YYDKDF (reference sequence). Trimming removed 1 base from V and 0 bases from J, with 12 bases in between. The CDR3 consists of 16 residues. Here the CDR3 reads CATSRGQLFMNTEAFF. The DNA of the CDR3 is TGTGCCACCAGCAGAGGACAGCTCTTCATGAACACTGAAGCTTTCTTT.

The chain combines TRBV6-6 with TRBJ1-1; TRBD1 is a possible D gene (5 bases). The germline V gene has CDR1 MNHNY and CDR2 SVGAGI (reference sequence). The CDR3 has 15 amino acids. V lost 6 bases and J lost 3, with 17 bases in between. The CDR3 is CASRRQTLEDTEAFF. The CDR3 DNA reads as TGTGCCAGCAGACGACAGACCCTCGAGGACACTGAAGCTTTCTTT.

CDR3 sequence: CASSRQGVGEQYF. As DNA, the CDR3 is TGTGCCAGCAGTCGACAGGGGGTGGGCGAGCAGTACTTC. The chain joins TRBV6-1 to TRBJ2-7, with 9 bases that match TRBD1. This CDR3 has 13 amino acids. V dropped 5 bases and J dropped 6; count of bases not matched to a gene: 5. Germline values: CDR1 MNHNS, CDR2 SASEGT.